A selection of T cell receptor beta chains follows, all from one sample in a study of blood T cell repertoires in COVID-19. Data came from immunoSEQ multiplex PCR; TCRdb stores just in-frame clones and leaves some out. The data show 120,000 or so clones, with over 70% seen just once and about 3.8% held by the top ten. The material sequenced was peripheral blood. These receptors were obtained from a woman aged 45 to 65 with acute or convalescent COVID-19. Each CDR3 is given with its conserved first and last residue. The D gene is left open where the match is weak. Part of the rows lack a size; the others show once, few, many or a class for expanded clones.

clone_size	d_call	j_call	v_call	cdr3_aa	cdr3_nt
-	-	TRBJ2-7	TRBV2	CASSSSGEQYF	TGTGCCAGCAGTAGTAGCGGCGAGCAGTACTTC
-	-	TRBJ1-1	TRBV5-1	CASGVGGNTEAFF	TGCGCCAGCGGGGTCGGGGGGAACACTGAAGCTTTCTTT
-	TRBD1	TRBJ1-4	TRBV14	CASSQDAGTVEKLFF	TGTGCCAGCAGCCAAGATGCCGGGACAGTTGAAAAACTGTTTTTT
-	TRBD1	TRBJ1-2	TRBV18	CASSPGQGYLYGYTF	TGTGCCAGCTCCCCTGGACAGGGGTATCTCTATGGCTACACCTTC
-	-	TRBJ2-5	TRBV28	CAGPPGDQETQYF	TGTGCCGGGCCTCCGGGGGACCAAGAGACCCAGTACTTC
-	-	TRBJ1-5	TRBV27	CASSSGQFNQPQHF	TGTGCCAGCAGTTCCGGACAGTTTAATCAGCCCCAGCATTTT
-	TRBD1	TRBJ1-4	TRBV11-2	CASSSGGSANEKLFF	TGTGCCAGCAGCTCAGGGGGCTCGGCTAATGAAAAACTGTTTTTT
-	TRBD1	TRBJ2-7	TRBV7-9	CASAFRDRGYEQYF	TGTGCCAGCGCTTTCAGGGACAGGGGGTACGAGCAGTACTTC
-	-	TRBJ2-4	TRBV29-1	CSVLSGKNIQYF	TGCAGCGTTTTATCGGGGAAAAACATTCAGTACTTC
-	-	TRBJ2-1	TRBV9	CASSTLFNEQFF	TGTGCCAGCAGCACCCTATTCAATGAGCAGTTCTTC
once	TRBD1	TRBJ1-1	TRBV5-6	CASSLRAGGLRTEAFF	TGTGCCAGCAGCTTGCGGGCAGGGGGCTTGAGGACTGAAGCTTTCTTT
once	-	TRBJ1-5	TRBV19	CASSSTQGYQPQHF	TGTGCCAGTAGTTCGACACAGGGTTATCAGCCCCAGCATTTT
-	TRBD2	TRBJ2-1	TRBV7-9	CASNVEAGAYNEQFF	TGTGCCAGCAACGTCGAAGCGGGAGCCTACAATGAGCAGTTCTTC
-	-	TRBJ1-5	TRBV11-2	CASSWVADQPQHF	TGTGCCAGCAGCTGGGTGGCGGATCAGCCCCAGCATTTT
few	TRBD1	TRBJ1-1	TRBV29-1	CSTRQGITEAFF	TGCAGCACCCGACAGGGTATCACTGAAGCTTTCTTT
few	-	TRBJ1-2	TRBV19	CASSLLTVGGYTF	TGTGCCAGTAGTTTATTGACAGTCGGTGGCTACACCTTC
-	-	TRBJ1-6	TRBV20-1	CSARQFSPLHF	TGCAGTGCTAGACAGTTTTCACCCCTCCACTTT
-	TRBD1	TRBJ1-6	TRBV6-5	CASSDRTGRNSPLHF	TGTGCCAGCAGCGATCGGACAGGTCGAAATTCACCCCTCCACTTT
-	-	TRBJ1-1	TRBV6-5	CASSLRNTEAFF	TGTGCCAGCAGCCTCAGGAACACTGAGGCTTTCTTT
-	TRBD1	TRBJ1-1	TRBV5-6	CASRLYRGDTEAFF	TGTGCCAGCAGATTGTACAGGGGGGACACTGAAGCTTTCTTT
-	TRBD1	TRBJ2-1	TRBV5-1	CASSGGQGVLEQFF	TGCGCCAGCAGCGGGGGACAGGGGGTTCTTGAGCAGTTCTTC
-	TRBD1	TRBJ2-2	TRBV19	CASSSGTANTGELFF	TGTGCCAGTAGTTCCGGGACAGCGAACACCGGGGAGCTGTTTTTT
few	TRBD1	TRBJ1-1	TRBV28	CASRRGQDFVNTEAFF	TGTGCCAGCAGGAGGGGACAGGACTTCGTGAACACTGAAGCTTTCTTT
-	-	TRBJ1-5	TRBV30	CAWSPKGGNQPQHF	TGTGCCTGGAGTCCGAAGGGGGGGAATCAGCCCCAGCATTTT
-	-	TRBJ1-2	TRBV13	CASSSLGTPFYGYTF	TGTGCCAGCAGCTCCCTTGGGACACCTTTTTATGGCTACACCTTC
-	-	TRBJ1-2	TRBV6-5	CASSYYREDNDGYTF	TGTGCCAGCAGTTATTACAGGGAAGATAACGATGGCTACACCTTC
-	-	TRBJ1-3	TRBV25-1	CASAGGNSGNTIYF	TGTGCCAGTGCTGGAGGGAACTCTGGAAACACCATATATTTT
-	-	TRBJ2-7	TRBV11-2	CASSDDSSYEQYF	TGTGCCAGCAGCGACGACAGCTCCTACGAGCAGTACTTC
once	-	TRBJ2-3	TRBV28	CASSLAGSTDTQYF	TGTGCCAGCAGTTTAGCGGGGAGCACAGATACGCAGTATTTT
few	TRBD1	TRBJ1-5	TRBV20-1	CSAGDRGHGQPQHF	TGCAGTGCTGGTGACAGGGGGCATGGTCAGCCCCAGCATTTT
-	-	TRBJ1-5	TRBV5-1	CASSPGTGDQPQHF	TGCGCCAGCAGCCCGGGGACGGGAGATCAGCCCCAGCATTTT
-	-	TRBJ1-3	TRBV2	CASSNKIRGEAGNTIYF	TGTGCCAGCAGTAACAAGATCAGGGGTGAGGCTGGAAACACCATATATTTT
-	TRBD1	TRBJ2-2	TRBV19	CASSPHRGTGELFF	TGTGCCAGTAGTCCTCACAGGGGCACCGGGGAGCTGTTTTTT
once	-	TRBJ2-1	TRBV5-1	CASSLGLIRNEQFF	TGCGCCAGCAGCTTGGGACTCATACGCAATGAGCAGTTCTTC
-	TRBD1	TRBJ1-6	TRBV14	CASSRGPNSPLHF	TGTGCCAGCAGCAGGGGGCCCAATTCACCCCTCCACTTT
-	-	TRBJ2-1	TRBV11-3	CASSQGGGSYNEQFF	TGTGCCAGCAGCCAAGGGGGGGGCTCCTACAATGAGCAGTTCTTC
-	-	TRBJ2-1	TRBV9	CASSPWGGRNEQFF	TGTGCCAGCAGCCCTTGGGGGGGGCGGAATGAGCAGTTCTTC
-	TRBD1	TRBJ1-1	TRBV2	CASSGDRGTEAFF	TGTGCCAGCAGTGGAGACAGGGGCACTGAAGCTTTCTTT
-	-	TRBJ2-1	TRBV27	CASSPYNEQFF	TGTGCCAGCAGCCCTTACAATGAGCAGTTCTTC
few	-	TRBJ1-5	TRBV3-1/TRBV3-2	CASSQVEVLWPPQHF	TGTGCCAGCAGCCAAGTTGAGGTTCTCTGGCCCCCCCAGCATTTT
-	TRBD1	TRBJ2-4	TRBV4-1	CASSPGQGANPKYF	TGCGCCAGCAGCCCGGGACAGGGGGCGAATCCCAAGTACTTC
-	-	TRBJ2-1	TRBV29-1	CSHRGQKHSYNEQFF	TGCAGCCATCGGGGACAAAAACACTCCTACAATGAGCAGTTCTTC
-	TRBD1	TRBJ1-1	TRBV5-1	CASSSLGQGTTEAFF	TGCGCCAGCAGCTCACTAGGACAGGGAACCACTGAAGCTTTCTTT
once	TRBD1	TRBJ1-5	TRBV28	CASSFTGQIYSNQPQHF	TGTGCCAGCAGTTTCACGGGACAGATCTATAGCAATCAGCCCCAGCATTTT
-	-	TRBJ1-1	TRBV14	CASSQEGGLLAGMNTEAFF	TGTGCCAGCAGCCAAGAAGGGGGTCTATTAGCAGGGATGAACACTGAAGCTTTCTTT
-	-	TRBJ2-3	TRBV5-4	CASSRGRGTDTQYF	TGTGCCAGCAGCAGGGGGAGGGGCACAGATACGCAGTATTTT
-	-	TRBJ2-2	TRBV5-1	CASSPLTGANTGELFF	TGCGCCAGCAGCCCCTTGACGGGAGCGAACACCGGGGAGCTGTTTTTT
-	-	TRBJ2-5	TRBV29-1	CSVVGLANQETQYF	TGCAGCGTTGTTGGGCTAGCGAACCAAGAGACCCAGTACTTC
-	-	TRBJ2-5	TRBV5-1	CASSLAAGQETQYF	TGCGCCAGCAGCTTGGCCGCGGGTCAAGAGACCCAGTACTTC